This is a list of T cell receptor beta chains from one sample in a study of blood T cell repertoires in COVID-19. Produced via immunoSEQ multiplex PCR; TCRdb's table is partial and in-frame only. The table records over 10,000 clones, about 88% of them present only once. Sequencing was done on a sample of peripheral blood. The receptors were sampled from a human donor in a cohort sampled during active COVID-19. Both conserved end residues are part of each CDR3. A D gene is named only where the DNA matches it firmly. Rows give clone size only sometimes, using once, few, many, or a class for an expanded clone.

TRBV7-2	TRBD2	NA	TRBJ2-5	TGTGCCAGCAGCTTCGGCGGGGGGGAAGAGACCCAGTACTTC	CASSFGGGEETQYF
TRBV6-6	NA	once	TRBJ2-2	TGTGCCAGCAATGCAGGATACACCGGGGAGCTGTTTTTT	CASNAGYTGELFF
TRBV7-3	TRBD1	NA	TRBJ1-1	TGTGCCAGCAGCTTAGACAGGGGCACTGAAGCTTTCTTT	CASSLDRGTEAFF
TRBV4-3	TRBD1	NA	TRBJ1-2	TGCGCCAGCAGCCAAGGGCAGACAGGGTCGGGGGGCTACACCTTC	CASSQGQTGSGGYTF
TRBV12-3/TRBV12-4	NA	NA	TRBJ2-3	TGTGCCAGCGCCGAGCGGATCACAGATACGCAGTATTTT	CASAERITDTQYF
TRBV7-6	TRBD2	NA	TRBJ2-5	TGTGCCAGCAGCCCGACCCCTAGCGGGAGGGCCTGGGAGACCCAGTACTTC	CASSPTPSGRAWETQYF
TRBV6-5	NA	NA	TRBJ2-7	TGTGCCAACGTTCCCCTGGACACTTACGAGCAGTACTTC	CANVPLDTYEQYF
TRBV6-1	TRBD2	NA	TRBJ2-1	TGTGCCAGCAGTGACCCCAGCGGGGGTTTCCACAATGAGCAGTTCTTC	CASSDPSGGFHNEQFF
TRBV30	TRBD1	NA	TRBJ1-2	TGTGCCTGGAGACAGGGGGGATCATATGGCTACACCTTC	CAWRQGGSYGYTF
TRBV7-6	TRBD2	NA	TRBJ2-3	TGTGCCAGCAGCCAGGGAGGGAGTGCAGATACGCAGTATTTT	CASSQGGSADTQYF
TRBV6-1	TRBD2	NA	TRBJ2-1	TGTGCCAGCAGTGTGAGGCTAGCGGGAGCTAGCTCCTACAATGAGCAGTTCTTC	CASSVRLAGASSYNEQFF
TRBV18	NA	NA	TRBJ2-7	TGTGCCAGCTCACCAGCGGGAAGCTCCTACGAGCAGTACTTC	CASSPAGSSYEQYF
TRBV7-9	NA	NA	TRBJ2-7	TGTGCCAGCAGCTCGGGGGTATCGGCCGAGCAGTACTTC	CASSSGVSAEQYF
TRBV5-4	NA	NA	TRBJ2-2	TGTGCCAGCAGCTTGGCCATCAGTCGGGGTCGGGCCGGGGAGCTGTTTTTT	CASSLAISRGRAGELFF
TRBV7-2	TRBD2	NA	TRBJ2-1	TGTGCCAGCAGCTTAGTAGCGGGGCAATACAATGAGCAGTTCTTC	CASSLVAGQYNEQFF
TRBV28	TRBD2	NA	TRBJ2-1	TGTGCCAGCAACCAACTAGCGGGAGTATACAATGAGCAGTTCTTC	CASNQLAGVYNEQFF
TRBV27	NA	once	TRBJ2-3	TGTGCCAGCAGTTTATCTTACGGGGATACGCAGTATTTT	CASSLSYGDTQYF
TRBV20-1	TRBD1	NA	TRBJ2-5	TGCAGTGCTAGTCCCAGGGACAGGGAAGAGACCCAGTACTTC	CSASPRDREETQYF
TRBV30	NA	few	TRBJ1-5	TGTGCCTGGGGCAGGGATGATAGCAATCAGCCCCAGCATTTT	CAWGRDDSNQPQHF
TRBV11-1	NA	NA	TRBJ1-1	TGTGCCAGCAGCTTAGCCGAAACAGGGACTGAAGCTTTCTTT	CASSLAETGTEAFF
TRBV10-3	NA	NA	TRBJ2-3	TGTGCCTCGGGGAGCGGATCCACAGATACGCAGTATTTT	CASGSGSTDTQYF
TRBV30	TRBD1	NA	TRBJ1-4	TGTGCCTGGAGTGTGGAGGGGGCGCGAGCTAATGAAAAACTGTTTTTT	CAWSVEGARANEKLFF
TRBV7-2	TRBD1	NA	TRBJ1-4	TGTGCCAGCAGCTTCCCCGGGACAGGGTATGAAAAACTGTTTTTT	CASSFPGTGYEKLFF
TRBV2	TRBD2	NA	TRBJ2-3	TGTGCCAGCAGCGGGGGGGCCTCAGATACGCAGTATTTT	CASSGGASDTQYF
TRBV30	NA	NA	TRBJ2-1	TGTGCCGGGATGGGGGGTGCCTACGTTCGTAAGGGTGAGCAGTTCTTC	CAGMGGAYVRKGEQFF
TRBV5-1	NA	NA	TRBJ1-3	TGCGCCAGCAGCTTGGGTGGTTTAGGAGCTGGAAACACCATATATTTT	CASSLGGLGAGNTIYF
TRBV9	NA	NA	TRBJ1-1	TGTGCCAGCAGCGTAGTCTGGGTCGGGGAGAACACTGAAGCTTTCTTT	CASSVVWVGENTEAFF
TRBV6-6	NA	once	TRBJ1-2	TGTGCCAGCAGTAGTGCGGGGACGGGGAACTATGGCTACACCTTC	CASSSAGTGNYGYTF
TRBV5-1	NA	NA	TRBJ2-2	TGCGCCAGCAGCTTGATGCGGGGGAACACCGGGGAGCTGTTTTTT	CASSLMRGNTGELFF
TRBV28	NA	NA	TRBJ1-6	TGTGCCAGCAGTCAGCAGCGATCCTATAATTCACCCCTCCACTTT	CASSQQRSYNSPLHF
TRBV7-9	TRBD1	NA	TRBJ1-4	TGTGCCAGCAGCCGACAGGGTTTGGGTGAAAAACTGTTTTTT	CASSRQGLGEKLFF